This is a list of T cell receptor beta chains from one sample in a study of T cell responses to AZD1222 COVID-19 vaccine. Profiling relied on immunoSEQ multiplex PCR, and the TCRdb table lists in-frame clones only, not all of them. The table has fewer than 180,000 clones, 92% seen once. The sample in question was peripheral blood, obtained 28 days after the second AZD1222 dose. Receptors originate from an adult who received the AZD1222 COVID-19 vaccine. Each CDR3 is given with its conserved first and last residue. The order of the fields is D gene, V gene, clone size, J gene, CDR3 DNA, CDR3 protein. A D gene is named only where the DNA matches it firmly. Size is omitted from some rows. Given values are once, few, many or a class for expanded clones.

-	TRBV15	-	TRBJ1-4	TGTGCCACCGCAACGGGCCTTAATGAAAAACTGTTTTTT	CATATGLNEKLFF
TRBD2	TRBV5-1	-	TRBJ2-1	TGCGCCAGCAGCACTACTAGCGGGAGGTACAATGAGCAGTTCTTC	CASSTTSGRYNEQFF
TRBD2	TRBV19	-	TRBJ2-7	TGTGCCAGTAGTATGGGACTAGCGATTACCACCTACGAGCAGTACTTC	CASSMGLAITTYEQYF
-	TRBV7-2	-	TRBJ2-7	TGTGCCAGCAGCTACCGGGATGTCAGCTCCTACGAGCAGTACTTC	CASSYRDVSSYEQYF
TRBD1	TRBV28	-	TRBJ2-4	TGTGCCAGCAGTCCGGGGGGACAGGGAAACATTCAGTACTTC	CASSPGGQGNIQYF
-	TRBV30	-	TRBJ1-1	TGTGCCTGGACAATGACATCGTTGAACACTGAAGCTTTCTTT	CAWTMTSLNTEAFF
-	TRBV5-1	once	TRBJ1-2	TGCGCCAGCAGCGGAGGTCCCGGAGAGTCCTATGGCTACACCTTC	CASSGGPGESYGYTF
TRBD1	TRBV25-1	-	TRBJ2-3	TGTGCCAGCAGTGACCTCCGGGACAGGGTACGAGATACGCAGTATTTT	CASSDLRDRVRDTQYF
TRBD1	TRBV2	-	TRBJ1-2	TGTGCCAGCAGAGGACAGGGGTTCGGCTATGGCTACACCTTC	CASRGQGFGYGYTF
TRBD2	TRBV4-2	-	TRBJ2-7	TGTGCCAGCAGCCAAACGGGAGAGGGAGGGTGGTACTTC	CASSQTGEGGWYF
-	TRBV5-4	-	TRBJ1-2	TGTGCCAGCAGCTGGCCCGGGACAACATTGGGCTATGGCTACACCTTC	CASSWPGTTLGYGYTF
-	TRBV7-9	-	TRBJ1-1	TGTGCCAGCAGCCCTCAGGGCGATACTGAAGCTTTCTTT	CASSPQGDTEAFF
TRBD1	TRBV6-5	-	TRBJ1-2	TGTGCCAGCAGCCCGACAGGGGAGATGGGCTACACCTTC	CASSPTGEMGYTF
-	TRBV7-9	once	TRBJ2-5	TGTGCCAGCAGCTTCGACGCCGAGACCCAGTACTTC	CASSFDAETQYF
TRBD1	TRBV24-1	-	TRBJ1-3	TGTGCCACCAGTGGAACAGGGGATCGAGGAAACACCATATATTTT	CATSGTGDRGNTIYF
TRBD2	TRBV10-3	-	TRBJ2-1	TGTGCCATCAGTGCCCAGCTTACTAGCGGGATGGGGGAGCAGTTCTTC	CAISAQLTSGMGEQFF
TRBD1	TRBV5-1	-	TRBJ2-7	TGCGCCAGCAGCTTCCAGGGGGCCTACGAGCAGTACTTC	CASSFQGAYEQYF
TRBD1	TRBV18	-	TRBJ2-7	TGTGCCAGCTCACCCACAGGGGGCTACGAGCAGTACTTC	CASSPTGGYEQYF
-	TRBV5-1	-	TRBJ2-5	TGCGCCAGCAGCTTGGATTCCGAAGAGACCCAGTACTTC	CASSLDSEETQYF
-	TRBV7-2	-	TRBJ1-2	TGTGCCAGCAGCTTAGGCGGCTTTTATGGAGAAATCTACACCTTC	CASSLGGFYGEIYTF
-	TRBV7-9	-	TRBJ1-3	TGTGCCAGCAGCCCCCAGCGAGGGGCTAGCTCTGGAAACACCATATATTTT	CASSPQRGASSGNTIYF
-	TRBV12-3/TRBV12-4	-	TRBJ1-1	TGTGCCGAGAGGAGGAACACTGAAGCTTTCTTT	CAERRNTEAFF
TRBD1	TRBV7-2	-	TRBJ1-2	TGTGCCAGCAGCCCGACCAGGGGGCCGAACTATGGCTACACCTTC	CASSPTRGPNYGYTF
-	TRBV11-3	-	TRBJ1-1	TGTGCCAGCAGCTTAGGTGGCGGGCGGGGGAACACTGAAGCTTTCTTT	CASSLGGGRGNTEAFF
-	TRBV9	-	TRBJ2-1	TGTGCCAGCAGCGTAGATCTAGAAGGTGAGCAGTTCTTC	CASSVDLEGEQFF
-	TRBV2	-	TRBJ2-7	TGTGCCAGCAATAAGCAGAGCTACGAGCAGTACTTC	CASNKQSYEQYF
-	TRBV5-1	-	TRBJ1-5	TGCGCCAGCAGCCCTGGGGGAGGGTCGAATCAGCCCCAGCATTTT	CASSPGGGSNQPQHF
-	TRBV28	-	TRBJ2-1	TGTGCCAGCAGTTTGGGTACTCGGTCTCCGAATGAGCAGTTCTTC	CASSLGTRSPNEQFF